The 27 T cell receptor beta chains given below trace back to one sample, sequenced in a study of neurological immune-mediated disorders. TCRdb re-called the 5' RACE reads with MiXCR, one entry per CDR3 protein. The repertoire holds tens of thousands of distinct CDR3 sequences, with 10% as singletons. Time point defined: longitudinal time-point 1 (baseline). The material sequenced was PBMCs. Source of these receptors: a man aged 30 to 45 in good health.

This clonotype was recorded many times. This chain links TRBV5-1 with TRBJ2-3, with D possibly being TRBD1 (5 bases). CDR3 length: 17 residues. Germline CDR1 reads SGHRS; CDR2 reads YFSETQ. Deletions cut 0 bases from V and 6 bases from J, with 20 bases between. CDR3 in amino acids: CASSLGRRAGAGDTQYF. The CDR3 nucleotides are TGCGCCAGCAGCTTGGGACGGAGAGCTGGAGCAGGGGATACGCAGTATTTT.

This clonotype was seen at least ten times. The chain carries TRBV27 and TRBJ2-7, with D perhaps TRBD2 (6 bases). Germline V lookup: CDR1 MNHEY, CDR2 SMNVEV (reference sequence). CDR3 length: 12 amino acids. Trimming removed 1 base at V and 5 bases at J, with 6 bases between. CDR3 in amino acids: CASSLWGDEQYF. DNA for the CDR3: TGTGCCAGCAGTTTATGGGGGGACGAGCAGTACTTC.

Concerning this clonotype itself: A read error may explain this, as a much larger clone is one base away. This chain links TRBV3-1 with TRBJ2-1; tentatively, D is TRBD1 or TRBD2 (5 bases each). CDR1 and CDR2 (germline): LGHDT, YNNKEL (reference sequence). CDR3 size: 15 residues. CDR3 sequence: CDSSQDSGSYNEQFF. CDR3 in DNA: TGTGACAGCAGCCAAGACAGCGGCTCCTACAATGAGCAGTTCTTC.

There are many counts of this clonotype. The chain couples TRBV28 to TRBJ2-7; TRBD2 aligns across 7 bases. From germline, CDR1 is MDHEN and CDR2 SYDVKM. The CDR3 is made up of 14 amino acids. J lost 3 bases, V lost 7 bases, and 9 bases had no gene match. CDR3 in amino acids: CASTNPGRVYEQYF. The CDR3 region has the DNA TGTGCCAGCACCAATCCAGGGAGGGTCTACGAGCAGTACTTC.

This clonotype has ten or more counts. The V gene is TRBV6-6, the J gene TRBJ1-6; maybe TRBD1 (6 bases). The CDR3 contains 16 residues. Germline lookup yields CDR1 MNHNY and CDR2 SVGAGI (reference sequence). V was trimmed by 2 bases and J by 6 bases, leaving 14 bases between them. CDR3 residues: CASSYPAGQINSPLHF. The CDR3 DNA reads TGTGCCAGCAGTTACCCTGCCGGACAGATTAATTCACCCCTCCACTTT.

The table lists this clonotype with a count of one. The chain links TRBV30 to TRBJ2-4; D is tentatively TRBD1 or TRBD2 (7 bases each). Trimming left V 0 bases short and J 14 bases short, with 17 bases between. The CDR3 covers 13 residues. Germline CDR1 and CDR2: GTSNPN and SVGIG (reference sequence). CDR3 amino acids: CAWSVQRDSDKYF. The CDR3 DNA reads TGTGCCTGGAGTGTACAGCGGGACAGTGACAAGTACTTC.

This clonotype has ten or more counts. V and J are TRBV5-1 and TRBJ1-1; a possible D gene is TRBD1 (5 bases). The CDR3 runs to 15 residues. Germline V gives CDR1 SGHRS, CDR2 YFSETQ. Trimming shortened V by 2 bases and J by 4 bases, and 15 bases separated the two germline ends. For the CDR3, the DNA is TGCGCCAGCAGCTTAACGGAAACCGGGGGCACTGAAGCTTTCTTT. This translates into CASSLTETGGTEAFF.

This clonotype appeared many times. V usage is TRBV7-9 and J usage is TRBJ2-5; maybe TRBD1 (6 bases). The CDR3 is 16 residues long. In germline, CDR1 is SEHNR, CDR2 FQNEAQ (reference sequence). The germline V and J ends were trimmed by 4 bases and 2 bases, with 17 bases remaining between them. CDR3 sequence reads: CASSSPWGHPQETQYF. CDR3 sequence (DNA): TGTGCCAGCAGCTCCCCCTGGGGACACCCTCAAGAGACCCAGTACTTC. Full variable domain (missing parts from reference TRBV7-9 and TRBJ2-5): DTGVSQNPRHKITKRGQNVTFRCDPISEHNRLYWYRQTLGQGPEFLTYFQNEAQLEKSRLLSDRFSAERPKGSFSTLEIQRTEQGDSAMYLCASSSPWGHPQETQYFGPGTRLLVL.

The V gene is TRBV10-2, the J gene TRBJ2-1; 7 nucleotides agree with TRBD2. The CDR3 runs to 15 residues. V lost 7 bases, J lost 3 bases, and 9 bases stayed unmatched. Germline V gene data show CDR1 as WSHSY and CDR2 as SAAADI. The CDR3 loop is CASNRARDYYNEQFF. The CDR3 nucleotides are TGCGCCAGCAATAGAGCCCGGGACTACTACAATGAGCAGTTCTTC.

This clonotype was seen ten or more times. The genes are TRBV7-2 and TRBJ2-7, with a tentative D call TRBD1 (6 bases). This CDR3 has 14 amino acids. V lost 6 bases and J 1 base, leaving 13 bases between the germline ends. Germline V gives CDR1 SGHTA, CDR2 FQGNSA. In DNA form, the CDR3 reads TGTGCCAGCAGAAGGACAGACGAATCCTACGAGCAGTACTTC. Residues: CASRRTDESYEQYF.

CDR3 sequence (DNA): TGTGCCAGCAGCTACGGGACTTTGAACACCGGGGAGCTGTTTTTT. Translating it yields CASSYGTLNTGELFF. This chain connects TRBV5-5 to TRBJ2-2, with D possibly matching TRBD2 (6 bases). Per the germline V gene, CDR1 is SGHKS and CDR2 is YYEKEE (reference sequence). CDR3 length: 15 residues. Trimming stripped 3 bases from V and 1 base from J, with 10 bases between.

This clonotype was counted at least ten times. CDR3 in DNA: TGTGCCAGCAGCCGACAGGGCCCTAGCACTGAAGCTTTCTTT. Amino acid sequence: CASSRQGPSTEAFF. The chain recombines TRBV11-2 with TRBJ1-1; 7 bases agree with TRBD1. The V and J ends lost 5 bases and 4 bases, in that order; junction bases with no gene match: 7. CDR3 length: 14 residues. Germline loops: CDR1 SGHAT, CDR2 FQNNGV. Variable domain in full (rest from reference TRBV11-2 and TRBJ1-1): EAGVAQSPRYKIIEKRQSVAFWCNPISGHATLYWYQQILGQGPKLLIQFQNNGVVDDSQLPKDRFSAERLKGVDSTLKIQPAKLEDSAVYLCASSRQGPSTEAFFGQGTRLTVV.

This clonotype showed up many times. The CDR3 loop is CSVEDRGTGGQYF. In nucleotides, the CDR3 is TGCAGCGTTGAAGATAGGGGGACCGGGGGCCAGTACTTC. This sequence joins TRBV29-1 and TRBJ2-5, with D perhaps being TRBD1 or TRBD2 (6 bases each). With 0 bases removed from V and 10 bases from J, the gap between germline ends came to 15 bases. The CDR3 loop spans 13 amino acids. Germline loops: CDR1 SQVTM, CDR2 ANQGSEA.

This clonotype occurred many times. J is TRBJ2-1 and V is TRBV5-6; 7 bases are a match to TRBD2. V was clipped by 0 bases and J by 8 bases; unmatched bases: 5. The CDR3 contains 14 residues. From germline, CDR1 is SGHDT and CDR2 YYEEEE. The CDR3 region is CASSLGGSAHEQFF. CDR3 bases: TGTGCCAGCAGCTTGGGCGGGAGTGCGCATGAGCAGTTCTTC.

This clonotype occurred many times. This rearrangement joins TRBV6-5 to TRBJ2-4, with 11 nucleotides matching TRBD1. This CDR3 has 14 residues. Germline values: CDR1 MNHEY, CDR2 SVGAGI. The junction had 2 bases not matched to a gene; V was cut back by 2 bases and J by 8 bases. CDR3 nucleotide sequence: TGTGCCAGCAGTTACGGACAGGGGGCGGACATTCAGTACTTC. Its protein product is CASSYGQGADIQYF.

There are many counts of this clonotype. The chain carries TRBV9 and TRBJ2-5; D is ambiguous. The CDR3 runs 13 residues. Trimming took off 6 bases at V and 0 bases at J, with 9 bases between the two ends. Per the germline V gene, CDR1 is SGDLS and CDR2 is YYNGEE. CDR3 sequence (DNA): TGTGCCAGCAAGGGCAGAGACCAAGAGACCCAGTACTTC. Translated, it gives CASKGRDQETQYF. The full variable domain, its missing parts supplied by reference TRBV9 and TRBJ2-5, is DSGVTQTPKHLITATGQRVTLRCSPRSGDLSVYWYQQSLDQGLQFLIQYYNGEERAKGNILERFSAQQFPDLHSELNLSSLELGDSALYFCASKGRDQETQYFGPGTRLLVL.

This clonotype was detected many times. The V and J genes are TRBV24-1 and TRBJ2-1, with a possible D match to TRBD2 (6 bases). The CDR3 sequence is 13 residues long. Germline CDR1 is KGHDR and CDR2 is SFDVKD. V shed 2 bases and J shed 10 bases, with 11 bases lying between them. CDR3 in DNA: TGTGCCACCAGTGATTCAAAACGGGGGGAGCAGTTCTTC. Protein sequence: CATSDSKRGEQFF.

This clonotype was picked up many times. Here the CDR3 DNA reads TGTGCCATCAGGCAGGACAGAAGTTACAATGAGCAGTTCTTC. Translating it yields CAIRQDRSYNEQFF. The J gene is TRBJ2-1, the V gene TRBV10-3; maybe TRBD1 (6 bases). This CDR3 has 14 amino acids. V lost 6 bases and J 4 bases, leaving 13 bases between the germline ends. CDR1 is ENHRY and CDR2 is SYGVKD in the germline V gene.

This clonotype was detected many times. V and J are TRBV5-5 and TRBJ2-2; possibly TRBD1 or TRBD2 for D (5 bases each). Trimming pared 4 bases from V and 5 bases from J, leaving 12 bases between. This CDR3 has 14 residues. CDR1 SGHKS and CDR2 YYEKEE come from the germline V gene (reference sequence). The CDR3 nucleotides read TGTGCCAGCAGCCTTGGGACGGCAACCGGGGAGCTGTTTTTT. As protein: CASSLGTATGELFF.

This clonotype was detected ten times or more. This rearrangement joins TRBV25-1 to TRBJ2-1; 8 positions match TRBD2. CDR1 is MGHDK, CDR2 SYGVNS, per germline. The J segment lost 7 bases and the V segment lost 5 bases, leaving 13 bases of the junction unmatched. This CDR3 has 16 residues. The CDR3 DNA is TGTGCCAGCAGTCCCAGGCTGGCGGGAGGTGGGAATGAGCAGTTCTTC. Its protein is CASSPRLAGGGNEQFF.

This clonotype has ten or more counts. This sequence joins TRBV7-9 and TRBJ1-2; D is ambiguous. Between the trimmed V and J ends, which lost 1 base and 5 bases, there was a span of 11 bases. The CDR3 extends over 14 amino acids. Germline V CDR1 and CDR2: SEHNR, FQNEAQ (reference sequence). The DNA for the CDR3 is TGTGCCAGCAGCTTAGGGGGTGCATCTTATGGCTACACCTTC. It is translated as CASSLGGASYGYTF.

This clonotype was recorded a few times. The CDR3 loop reads CASRRPGRGPYEQYF. The CDR3 nucleotides are TGTGCCAGCAGGCGGCCCGGACGGGGACCCTACGAGCAGTACTTC. The V call is TRBV6-5, the J call TRBJ2-7; D may match TRBD1 or TRBD2 (5 bases each). This CDR3 has 15 residues. The germline V gene has CDR1 MNHEY and CDR2 SVGAGI. Trimming removed 6 bases at V and 2 bases at J, with 17 bases between.

This clonotype was seen more than once but under ten times. The chain recombines TRBV7-9 with TRBJ2-7; 9 bases line up with TRBD2. This CDR3 contains 16 residues. CDR1 is SEHNR, CDR2 FQNEAQ, per germline (reference sequence). J lost 3 bases, V lost 5 bases, and 11 bases had no gene match. The CDR3 sequence is CASSGSGSQLGYEQYF. In DNA form, the CDR3 reads TGTGCCAGCAGCGGTAGCGGGAGTCAGTTAGGCTACGAGCAGTACTTC. Looking up the rest from reference TRBV7-9 and TRBJ2-7 gives the full variable domain: DTGVSQNPRHKITKRGQNVTFRCDPISEHNRLYWYRQTLGQGPEFLTYFQNEAQLEKSRLLSDRFSAERPKGSFSTLEIQRTEQGDSAMYLCASSGSGSQLGYEQYFGPGTRLTVT.

At least ten counts were recorded for this clonotype. This sequence joins TRBV12-3 or TRBV12-4 and TRBJ1-5; D ambiguous. V lost 7 bases to trimming and J lost 3 bases, with 7 bases between them. The CDR3 extends over 12 amino acids. The CDR3 DNA reads TGTGCCAGCACCAGCGACAATCAGCCCCAGCATTTT. It translates to CASTSDNQPQHF.

The chain is built from TRBV20-1 and TRBJ1-5; weak D call: TRBD1 (5 bases). The CDR3 runs 16 residues. V was trimmed by 2 bases and J by 4 bases, leaving 18 bases between them. CDR1 DFQATT and CDR2 SNEGSKA come from the germline V gene (reference sequence). The DNA for the CDR3 is TGCAGTGCTAGATGGGCAGGGTCGGTCGAAAATCAGCCCCAGCATTTT. It translates to CSARWAGSVENQPQHF.

This clonotype was observed at least ten times. V gene TRBV2 combines with J gene TRBJ2-5, with 12 positions matching TRBD2. The germline V gene encodes CDR1 SNHLY and CDR2 FYNNEI. After removal of 6 bases from V and 4 bases from J, the junction contained 3 bases not matched to a gene. The CDR3 length is 14 residues. The CDR3 nucleotides are TGTGCCAGCAGGCCGGGACTAGCGGGAGAGACCCAGTACTTC. Protein sequence: CASRPGLAGETQYF. The variable domain in full, completed from reference TRBV2 and TRBJ2-5, reads EPEVTQTPSHQVTQMGQEVILRCVPISNHLYFYWYRQILGQKVEFLVSFYNNEISEKSEIFDDQFSVERPDGSNFTLKIRSTKLEDSAMYFCASRPGLAGETQYFGPGTRLLVL.

This clonotype came up many times. The chain carries TRBV21-1 and TRBJ2-3; the DNA was not used to check the table's D call, TRBD2. TRBV21-1 is deemed a pseudogene. The CDR3 contains 15 residues. The CDR3 coding sequence is TGTGCCAGCAGCGCCCGGGACTCCGGCACAGATACGCAGTATTTT. This gives the protein CASSARDSGTDTQYF.